This is a list of T cell receptor beta chains from one sample in a study of cytomegalovirus exposure and HLA in healthy donors. Profiling relied on immunoSEQ multiplex PCR, and the TCRdb table lists in-frame clones only, not all of them. The table shows approximately 97,000 clones, with roughly three quarters occurring only once. Sequencing input: PBMCs. These receptors were taken from a male donor in good health and CMV-seropositive. Both conserved end residues are part of each CDR3. A D gene is named only where the DNA matches it firmly. Only some rows state a clone size, as once, few, many or a class for expanded clones.

clone size	V gene	D gene	J gene	CDR3 protein	CDR3 DNA
-	TRBV14	-	TRBJ2-2	CASSQGSRNTGELFF	TGTGCCAGCAGCCAAGGTAGCAGAAACACCGGGGAGCTGTTTTTT
few	TRBV2	-	TRBJ1-1	CASKGGFEAFF	TGTGCCAGCAAGGGCGGGTTTGAAGCTTTCTTT
-	TRBV15	-	TRBJ1-4	CATSRDLGSINEKLFF	TGTGCCACCAGCAGAGATCTGGGCAGCATTAATGAAAAACTGTTTTTT
-	TRBV5-1	TRBD2	TRBJ2-5	CASSRVAGGLQETQYF	TGCGCCAGCAGCCGGGTAGCGGGAGGACTCCAAGAGACCCAGTACTTC
-	TRBV4-2	-	TRBJ1-1	CASSQGIFVIAGSAEAFF	TGTGCCAGCAGCCAAGGGATCTTTGTCATTGCGGGTAGTGCTGAGGCTTTCTTT
-	TRBV28	-	TRBJ1-1	CASSLWIQGGGPNTEAFF	TGTGCCAGCAGTTTATGGATCCAGGGAGGAGGACCTAACACTGAAGCTTTCTTT
-	TRBV5-4	-	TRBJ1-1	CASSGGQRNTEAFF	TGTGCCAGCAGCGGCGGACAGAGGAACACTGAAGCTTTCTTT
-	TRBV18	-	TRBJ1-2	CASSPRRGGNYGYTF	TGTGCCAGCTCACCGCGGAGGGGGGGAAACTATGGCTACACCTTC
-	TRBV6-1	TRBD1	TRBJ2-2	CASSEGTGAAGELFF	TGTGCCAGCAGTGAAGGGACAGGGGCAGCCGGGGAGCTGTTTTTT
-	TRBV27	TRBD1	TRBJ1-2	CASRWTGGNGYTF	TGTGCCAGCAGGTGGACAGGGGGAAACGGCTACACCTTC
few	TRBV6-1	-	TRBJ1-2	CASTPGARGYTF	TGTGCCAGCACTCCAGGGGCTCGTGGCTACACCTTC
-	TRBV5-1	-	TRBJ1-2	CASSPGTISYGYTF	TGCGCCAGCAGCCCCGGGACAATCAGCTATGGCTACACCTTC
-	TRBV6-1	TRBD1	TRBJ2-5	CASSDPPGQGRETQYF	TGTGCCAGCAGTGATCCCCCGGGACAGGGCCGGGAGACCCAGTACTTC
-	TRBV19	-	TRBJ1-2	CASSTGQSKYGYTF	TGTGCCAGTAGTACTGGGCAGTCAAAATATGGCTACACCTTC
-	TRBV28	-	TRBJ2-5	CASSLWAGTDQETQYF	TGTGCCAGCAGTTTATGGGCGGGGACAGACCAAGAGACCCAGTACTTC
-	TRBV7-2	TRBD2	TRBJ2-7	CASSPVIAGNYEQYF	TGTGCCAGCAGCCCCGTGATAGCGGGAAACTACGAGCAGTACTTC
-	TRBV10-3	-	TRBJ1-1	CAISITGTSVNTEAFF	TGTGCCATCAGTATTACCGGGACAAGTGTGAACACTGAAGCTTTCTTT
-	TRBV7-9	-	TRBJ1-2	CASSWAGDRLSNYNYTF	TGTGCCAGCAGTTGGGCGGGGGATCGACTTTCTAACTACAACTACACCTTC
-	TRBV5-1	-	TRBJ2-1	CASTLEQGGYNEQFF	TGCGCCAGCACGTTAGAACAGGGAGGGTACAATGAGCAGTTCTTC
few	TRBV7-3	TRBD2	TRBJ2-3	CASSLTSGRAGDTQYF	TGTGCCAGCAGCTTAACTAGCGGGAGGGCAGGAGATACGCAGTATTTT
-	TRBV5-1	-	TRBJ2-1	CASSLVASAYNEQFF	TGCGCCAGCAGCTTGGTGGCTAGCGCTTACAATGAGCAGTTCTTC
-	TRBV28	TRBD1	TRBJ2-2	CASSPTKGGAWLAGELFF	TGTGCCAGCAGTCCAACCAAAGGGGGCGCTTGGCTCGCCGGGGAGCTGTTTTTT
-	TRBV28	-	TRBJ1-2	CASSLSGGRGFYGYTF	TGTGCCAGCAGTTTAAGCGGAGGACGGGGGTTCTATGGCTACACCTTC
-	TRBV5-1	TRBD1	TRBJ2-7	CASSPWTGGTGDYEQYF	TGCGCCAGCAGCCCTTGGACTGGCGGGACAGGAGACTACGAGCAGTACTTC
-	TRBV6-5	-	TRBJ1-6	CASSTQGRNSPLHF	TGTGCCAGCAGTACACAGGGCCGGAATTCACCCCTCCACTTT
-	TRBV5-1	TRBD2	TRBJ2-6	CASSLGLRASGRGGANVLTF	TGCGCCAGCAGCTTGGGACTTCGGGCTAGCGGGAGAGGTGGGGCCAACGTCCTGACTTTC
-	TRBV6-5	TRBD2	TRBJ2-2	CAVSRAGGTGELFF	TGTGCTGTCAGCCGCGCGGGAGGGACCGGGGAGCTGTTTTTT
-	TRBV5-1	TRBD1	TRBJ1-5	CASSPGQGNQPQHF	TGCGCCAGCAGCCCGGGACAGGGCAATCAGCCCCAGCATTTT
-	TRBV11-2	-	TRBJ2-1	CASSLENGGEQFF	TGTGCCAGCAGCTTAGAGAACGGCGGTGAGCAGTTCTTC
-	TRBV28	-	TRBJ1-3	CASSAPTALIGNTIYF	TGTGCCAGCAGTGCCCCGACAGCTTTGATAGGAAACACCATATATTTT
-	TRBV7-8	-	TRBJ2-7	CASRRTLTYEQYF	TGTGCCAGCAGACGGACACTTACCTACGAGCAGTACTTC
-	TRBV11-2	TRBD1	TRBJ1-4	CASDRGNEKLFF	TGTGCCAGCGACAGGGGGAATGAAAAACTGTTTTTT
few	TRBV7-2	TRBD1	TRBJ1-2	CASSPDRSFYGYTF	TGTGCCAGCAGCCCGGACAGGTCTTTCTATGGCTACACCTTC
-	TRBV30	-	TRBJ1-5	CAWSVLGGNQPQHF	TGTGCCTGGAGTGTATTGGGGGGGAATCAGCCCCAGCATTTT
-	TRBV5-1	TRBD2	TRBJ2-3	CASSLGASGRKDTQYF	TGCGCCAGCAGCTTGGGCGCTAGCGGGAGGAAAGATACGCAGTATTTT
-	TRBV7-2	TRBD1	TRBJ2-6	CASGRGLGGANVLTF	TGTGCCAGCGGCAGGGGGCTGGGGGGGGCCAACGTCCTGACTTTC
-	TRBV11-1	TRBD2	TRBJ2-5	CASSLGLAGGQQETQYF	TGTGCCAGCAGCCTTGGACTAGCGGGAGGTCAGCAAGAGACCCAGTACTTC
-	TRBV5-1	-	TRBJ1-5	CASSEGSGNQPQHF	TGCGCCAGCAGTGAGGGATCGGGCAATCAGCCCCAGCATTTT
once	TRBV10-3	-	TRBJ2-5	CAISTSGETQYF	TGTGCCATCTCGACGTCCGGGGAGACCCAGTACTTC
-	TRBV29-1	-	TRBJ2-2	CSVEESGRGPGELFF	TGCAGCGTTGAAGAGTCGGGCCGCGGGCCCGGGGAGCTGTTTTTT